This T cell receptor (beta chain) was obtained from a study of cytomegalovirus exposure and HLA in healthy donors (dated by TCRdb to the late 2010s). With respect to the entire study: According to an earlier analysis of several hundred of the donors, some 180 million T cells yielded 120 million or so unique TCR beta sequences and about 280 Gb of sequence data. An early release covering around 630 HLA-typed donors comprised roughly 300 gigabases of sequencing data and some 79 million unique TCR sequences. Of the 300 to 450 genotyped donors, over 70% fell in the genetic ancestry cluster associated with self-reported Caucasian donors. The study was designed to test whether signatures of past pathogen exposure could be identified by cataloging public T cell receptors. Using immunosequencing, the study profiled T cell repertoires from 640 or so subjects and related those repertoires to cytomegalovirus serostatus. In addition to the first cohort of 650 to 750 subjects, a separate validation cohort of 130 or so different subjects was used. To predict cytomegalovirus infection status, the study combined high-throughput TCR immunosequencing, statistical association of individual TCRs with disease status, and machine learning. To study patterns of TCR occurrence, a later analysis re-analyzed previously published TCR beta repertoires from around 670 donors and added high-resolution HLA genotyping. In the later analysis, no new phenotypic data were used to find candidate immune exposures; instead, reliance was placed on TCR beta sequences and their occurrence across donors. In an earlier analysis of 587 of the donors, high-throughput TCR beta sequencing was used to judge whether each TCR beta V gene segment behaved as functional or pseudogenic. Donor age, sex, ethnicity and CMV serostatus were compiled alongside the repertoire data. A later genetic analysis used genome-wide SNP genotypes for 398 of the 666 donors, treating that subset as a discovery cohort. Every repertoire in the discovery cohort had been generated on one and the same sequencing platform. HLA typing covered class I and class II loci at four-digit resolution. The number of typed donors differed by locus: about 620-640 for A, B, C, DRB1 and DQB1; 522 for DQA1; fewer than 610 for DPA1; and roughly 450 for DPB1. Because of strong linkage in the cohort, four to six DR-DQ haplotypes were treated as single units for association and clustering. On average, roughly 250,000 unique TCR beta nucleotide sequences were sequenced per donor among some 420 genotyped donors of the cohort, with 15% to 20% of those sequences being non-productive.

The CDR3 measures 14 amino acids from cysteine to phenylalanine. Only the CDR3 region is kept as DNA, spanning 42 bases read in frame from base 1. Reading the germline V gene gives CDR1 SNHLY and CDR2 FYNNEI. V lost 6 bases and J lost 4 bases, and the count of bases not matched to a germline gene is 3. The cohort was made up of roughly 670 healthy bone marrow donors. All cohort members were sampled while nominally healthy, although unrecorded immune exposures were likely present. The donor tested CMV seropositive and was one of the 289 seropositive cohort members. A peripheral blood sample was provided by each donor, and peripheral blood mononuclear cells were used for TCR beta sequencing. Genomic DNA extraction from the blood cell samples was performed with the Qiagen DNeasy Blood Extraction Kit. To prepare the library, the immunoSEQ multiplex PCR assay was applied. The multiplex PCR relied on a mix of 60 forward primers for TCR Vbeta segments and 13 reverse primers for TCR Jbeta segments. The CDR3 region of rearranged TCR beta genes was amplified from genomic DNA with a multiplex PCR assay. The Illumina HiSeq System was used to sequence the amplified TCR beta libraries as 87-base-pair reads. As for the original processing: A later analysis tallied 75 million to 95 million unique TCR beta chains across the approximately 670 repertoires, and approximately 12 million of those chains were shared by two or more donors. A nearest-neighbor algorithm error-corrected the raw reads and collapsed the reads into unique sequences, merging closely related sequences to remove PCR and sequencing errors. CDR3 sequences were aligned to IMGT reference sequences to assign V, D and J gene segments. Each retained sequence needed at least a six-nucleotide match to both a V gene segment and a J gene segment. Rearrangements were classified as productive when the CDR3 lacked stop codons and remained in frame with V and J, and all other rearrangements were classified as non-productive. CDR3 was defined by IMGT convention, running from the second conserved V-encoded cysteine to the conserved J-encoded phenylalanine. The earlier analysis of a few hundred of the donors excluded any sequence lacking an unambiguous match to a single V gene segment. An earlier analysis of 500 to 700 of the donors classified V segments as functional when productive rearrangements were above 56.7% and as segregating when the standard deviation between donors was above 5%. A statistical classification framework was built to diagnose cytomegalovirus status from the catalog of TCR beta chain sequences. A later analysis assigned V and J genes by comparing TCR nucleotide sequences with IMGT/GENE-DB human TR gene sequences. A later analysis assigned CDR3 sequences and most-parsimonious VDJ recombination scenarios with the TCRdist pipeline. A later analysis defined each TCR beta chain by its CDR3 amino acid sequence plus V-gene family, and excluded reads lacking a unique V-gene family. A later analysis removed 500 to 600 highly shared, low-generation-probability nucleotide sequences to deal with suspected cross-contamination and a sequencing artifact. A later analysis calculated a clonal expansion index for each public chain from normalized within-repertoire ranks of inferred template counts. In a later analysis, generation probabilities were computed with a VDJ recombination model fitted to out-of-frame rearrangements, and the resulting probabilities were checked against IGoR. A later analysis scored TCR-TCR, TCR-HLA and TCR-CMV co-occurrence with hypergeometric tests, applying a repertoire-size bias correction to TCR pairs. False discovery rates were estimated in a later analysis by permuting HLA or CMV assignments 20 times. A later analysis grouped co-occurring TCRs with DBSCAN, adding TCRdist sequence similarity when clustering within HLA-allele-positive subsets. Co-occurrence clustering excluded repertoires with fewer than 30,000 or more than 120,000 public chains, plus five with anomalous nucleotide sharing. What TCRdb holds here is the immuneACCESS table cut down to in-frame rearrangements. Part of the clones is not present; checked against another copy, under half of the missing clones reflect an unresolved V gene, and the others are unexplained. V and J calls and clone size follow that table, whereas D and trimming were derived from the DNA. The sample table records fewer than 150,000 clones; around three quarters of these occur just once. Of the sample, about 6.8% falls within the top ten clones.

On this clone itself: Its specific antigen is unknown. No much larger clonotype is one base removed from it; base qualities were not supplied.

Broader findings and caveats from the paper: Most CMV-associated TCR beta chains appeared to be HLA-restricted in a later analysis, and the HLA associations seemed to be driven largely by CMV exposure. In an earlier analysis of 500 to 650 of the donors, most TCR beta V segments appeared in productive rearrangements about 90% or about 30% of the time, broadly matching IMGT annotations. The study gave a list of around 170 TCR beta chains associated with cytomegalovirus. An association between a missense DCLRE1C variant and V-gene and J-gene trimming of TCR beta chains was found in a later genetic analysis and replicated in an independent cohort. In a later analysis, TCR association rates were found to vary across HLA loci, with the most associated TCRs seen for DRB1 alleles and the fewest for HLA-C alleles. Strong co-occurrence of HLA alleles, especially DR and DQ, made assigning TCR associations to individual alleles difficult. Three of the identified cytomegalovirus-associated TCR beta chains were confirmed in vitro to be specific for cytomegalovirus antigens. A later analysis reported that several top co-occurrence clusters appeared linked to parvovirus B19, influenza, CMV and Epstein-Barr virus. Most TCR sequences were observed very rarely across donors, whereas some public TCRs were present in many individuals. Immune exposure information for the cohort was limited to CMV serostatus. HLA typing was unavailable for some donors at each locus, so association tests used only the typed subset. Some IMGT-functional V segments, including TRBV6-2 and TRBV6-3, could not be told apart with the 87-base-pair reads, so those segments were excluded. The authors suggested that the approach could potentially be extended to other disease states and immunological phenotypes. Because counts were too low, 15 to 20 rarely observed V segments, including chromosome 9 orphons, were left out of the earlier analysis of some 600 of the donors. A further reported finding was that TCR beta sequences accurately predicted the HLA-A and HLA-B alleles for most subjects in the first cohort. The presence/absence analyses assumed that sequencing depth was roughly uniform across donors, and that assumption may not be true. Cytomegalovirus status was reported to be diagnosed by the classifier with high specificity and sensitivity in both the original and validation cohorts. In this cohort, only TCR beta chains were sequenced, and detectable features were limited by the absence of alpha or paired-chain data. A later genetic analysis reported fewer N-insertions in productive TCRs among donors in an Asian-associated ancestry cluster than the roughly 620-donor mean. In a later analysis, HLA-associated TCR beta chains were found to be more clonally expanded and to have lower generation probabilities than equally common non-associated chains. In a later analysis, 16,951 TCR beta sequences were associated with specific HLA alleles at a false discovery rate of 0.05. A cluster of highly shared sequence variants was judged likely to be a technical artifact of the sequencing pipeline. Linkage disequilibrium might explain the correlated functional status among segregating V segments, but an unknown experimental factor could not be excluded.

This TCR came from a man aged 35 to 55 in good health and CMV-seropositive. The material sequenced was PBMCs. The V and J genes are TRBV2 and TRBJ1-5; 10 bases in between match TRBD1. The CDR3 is CASRVGQGNQPQHF. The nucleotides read TGTGCCAGCAGAGTGGGACAGGGGAATCAGCCCCAGCATTTT.